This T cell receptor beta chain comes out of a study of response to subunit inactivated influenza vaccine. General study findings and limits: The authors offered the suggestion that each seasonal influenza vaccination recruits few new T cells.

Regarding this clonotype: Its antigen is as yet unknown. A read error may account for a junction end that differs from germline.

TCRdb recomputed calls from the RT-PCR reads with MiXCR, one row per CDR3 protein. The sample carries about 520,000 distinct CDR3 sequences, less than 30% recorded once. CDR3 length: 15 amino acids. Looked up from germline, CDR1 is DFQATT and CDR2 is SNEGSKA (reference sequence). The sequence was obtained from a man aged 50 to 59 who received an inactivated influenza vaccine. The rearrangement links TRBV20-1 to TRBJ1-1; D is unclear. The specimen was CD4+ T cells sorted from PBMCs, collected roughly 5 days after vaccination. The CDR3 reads CSARLPGSLNIEAFF. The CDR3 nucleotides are TGCAGTGCTAGGCTCCCTGGTTCCTTGAACATTGAAGCTTTCTTT.